This T cell receptor beta chain was recorded in a study of CD8 T cells in Susac syndrome. V dropped 3 bases and J dropped 5 bases, with 11 bases sitting between them. Germline values: CDR1 LNHDA, CDR2 SQIVND (reference sequence). This CDR3 spans 14 amino acids. This clonotype was seen a single time. TEMRA cells underwent FACS enrichment and CD8+ and CD4+ T cells underwent negative isolation. The RNA input was about 0.5 to 1 ug, and it was reverse transcribed with random hexamers. Amplification of TCR beta CDR3 spanned 54 Vbeta and 13 Jbeta via immunoSEQ multiplex PCR. A single record per CDR3 protein comes from TCRdb applying MiXCR to the immunoSEQ multiplex PCR reads. The sample records under 350,000 distinct CDR3 sequences, roughly nine tenths being singletons.

The chain employs TRBV19 and TRBJ2-1, with D perhaps matching TRBD2 (6 bases). The TCR originated in a human donor with multiple sclerosis. Sequences were obtained from CD4+ T cells from PBMCs. In DNA, the CDR3 is TGTGCCAGTAGTATTCGCGGGATAGACAATGAGCAGTTCTTC. It specifies CASSIRGIDNEQFF.